This T cell receptor beta chain was sequenced during a study of blood T cell repertoires in COVID-19. At the level of the study: Samples taken during acute and convalescent COVID-19 were collected in the United States, Italy and Spain. In each case, the material was cDNA or gDNA derived from T cells, B-cell-depleted T cells, or PBMCs.

Original methodology: The authors estimated nucleated cell counts from reference gene primer amplification. This table comes from immunoSEQ multiplex PCR, and its TCRdb copy is limited to in-frame clones, with some not included. The V and J calls and the clone size are those of that table, but D and trimming were determined from the DNA. This sample has 250,000 to 350,000 clones, with 70% to 90% found just once. This clone occurred once. The CDR3 is made up of 16 amino acids. The chain has TRBV21-1 and TRBJ1-5; the table's D call, TRBD1, has no DNA check behind it. TRBV21-1 is a known pseudogene. The TCR originated in a woman in her forties or fifties who had recovered from COVID-19. The material sequenced was peripheral blood. This chain's CDR3 is CASSKGPGPSNQPQHF. CDR3 nucleotides: TGTGCCAGCAGCAAAGGCCCAGGGCCTAGCAATCAGCCCCAGCATTTT.